This T cell receptor beta chain is drawn from a study of T cell responses to AZD1222 COVID-19 vaccine. Generated by immunoSEQ multiplex PCR, the TCRdb table keeps only in-frame clones and is missing some. Found here are roughly 120,000 clones, around nine tenths of them singletons; the top ten hold almost 4.5%. The CDR3 has 14 residues. V lost 0 bases, J lost 6 bases, and 9 bases lay in between. Germline lookup yields CDR1 PRHDT and CDR2 FYEKMQ (reference sequence). V usage is TRBV13 and J usage is TRBJ1-5; tentative D call: TRBD1 (6 bases). This receptor was identified in an adult in good health. The sample in question was peripheral blood, obtained on day 0 of AZD1222 vaccination. CDR3 sequence reads: CASSLGQGSQPQHF. CDR3 nucleotides: TGTGCCAGCAGCTTAGGCCAGGGGAGTCAGCCCCAGCATTTT.